This T cell receptor (beta chain) was sequenced during a study of T cell repertoires in cytomegalovirus infection. Findings and limits, study-wide: Dominating the ex vivo response were HLA-C-restricted CMV-specific TCR beta clonotypes. Summed public TCR beta family frequency identified CMV carriers bearing the relevant HLA.

TCRdb reanalysed the reads using MiXCR and keeps one entry per CDR3 protein. Counted here are approximately 320,000 distinct CDR3 sequences, 8% to 9.5% occurring once; the ten biggest clones make up 3.5% to 4.5%. CDR3 size: 15 residues. Germline CDR1 and CDR2: LNHDA and SQIVND (reference sequence). V gave up 7 bases and J gave up 1 base, with 14 bases separating them. Notes on this clonotype: Its antigen is unidentified.

This TCR came from a human donor in good health (CMV status not recorded). Some clones in this sample may be carry-over from other donors' samples. Specimen: PBMCs. V usage is TRBV19 and J usage is TRBJ1-5; D unresolved. CDR3 bases: TGTGCCAGTACCCTCTGGGGTAGCAGCAATCAGCCCCAGCATTTT. It encodes CASTLWGSSNQPQHF. Full variable domain (outside the CDR3, taken from reference TRBV19 and TRBJ1-5): DGGITQSPKYLFRKEGQNVTLSCEQNLNHDAMYWYRQDPGQGLRLIYYSQIVNDFQKGDIAEGYSVSREKKESFPLTVTSAQKNPTAFYLCASTLWGSSNQPQHFGDGTRLSIL.